This T cell receptor beta chain is drawn from a study of siplizumab effects on memory and regulatory T cells. General study findings and limits: Just a small share of alloreactive clones was traced back to unstimulated subsets. Naive T cells apparently outstripped memory cells in diversity and seemed major alloresponse contributors. Siplizumab conditions gave an average of almost 70% Treg-derived mappable alloreactive CD4+ clones, versus around 27% for controls. Roughly 80-95% of dividing CD4+ or CD8+ clones were without an attributable naive or memory phenotype.

The CDR3 contains 12 residues. V was cut by 7 bases and J by 8 bases, with 14 bases left in between. CDR1 is MGHRA and CDR2 is YSYEKL in the germline V gene. The table lists this clone with a count of one. The antigen remains unidentified. Data came from immunoSEQ multiplex PCR; TCRdb stores just in-frame clones and leaves some out. The sample records roughly 56,000 clones, roughly 93% being singletons. Sequencing was performed on CD8+ T cells sorted from blood. V is TRBV4-1 and J is TRBJ1-2, with D maybe TRBD1 (5 bases). This clonotype was obtained from a human donor in good health. The CDR3 DNA sequence: TGCGCCAGCAAAGGGGACGGGGAAGGCTACACCTTC. Its translation is CASKGDGEGYTF.